What follows describes a single TCR beta chain. Its specificity is unknown. The sample originates from a study of a mutant IDH1 vaccine in newly diagnosed glioma. The CDR3 spans 13 residues. Trimming left V 7 bases short and J 4 bases short, with 13 bases between. CDR1 is MDHEN and CDR2 is SYDVKM in the germline V gene. Profiled with immunoSEQ multiplex PCR; TCRdb holds only in-frame clones, not every one. Seen here are around 69,000 clones, approximately 86% observed once, and the top ten hold roughly 2%. Sample time point: week 35, safety follow-up. All doses held 300 ug of mutant IDH1 20-mer peptide, with topical imiquimod. General study findings and limits: Across multiple MHC alleles, approximately 93% of patients had vaccine-induced responses.

This chain joins TRBV28 and TRBJ1-2, with D unclear. This sequence originates from a man between 25 and 39 years old with glioma. This specimen consisted of PBMCs, obtained from a glioma patient whose treatment included an IDH1 peptide vaccine. The CDR3 region is CASTAVLAYGYTF. The CDR3 nucleotides read TGTGCCAGCACTGCGGTCCTCGCCTATGGCTACACCTTC.